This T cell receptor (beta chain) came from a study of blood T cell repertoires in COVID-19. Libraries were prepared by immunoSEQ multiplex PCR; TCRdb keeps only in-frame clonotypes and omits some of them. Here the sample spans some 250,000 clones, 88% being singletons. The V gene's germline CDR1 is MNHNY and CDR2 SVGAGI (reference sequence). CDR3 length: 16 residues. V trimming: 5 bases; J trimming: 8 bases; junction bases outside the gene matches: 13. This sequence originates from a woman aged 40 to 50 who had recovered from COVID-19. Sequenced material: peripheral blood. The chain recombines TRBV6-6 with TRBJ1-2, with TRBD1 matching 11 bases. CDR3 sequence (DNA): TGTGCCAGCAGTGCACCCACCGGGACAGGGGGTGGGGGCTACACCTTC. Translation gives CASSAPTGTGGGGYTF.